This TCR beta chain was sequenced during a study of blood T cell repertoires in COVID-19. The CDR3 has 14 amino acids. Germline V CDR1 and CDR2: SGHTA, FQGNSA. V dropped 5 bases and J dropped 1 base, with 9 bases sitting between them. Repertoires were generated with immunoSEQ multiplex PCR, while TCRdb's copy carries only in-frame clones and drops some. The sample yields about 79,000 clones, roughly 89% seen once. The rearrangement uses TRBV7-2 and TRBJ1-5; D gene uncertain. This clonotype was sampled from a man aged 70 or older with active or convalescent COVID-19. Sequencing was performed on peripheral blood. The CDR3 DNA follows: TGTGCCAGCAGCCAACTACAAAGCAATCAGCCCCAGCATTTT. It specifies CASSQLQSNQPQHF. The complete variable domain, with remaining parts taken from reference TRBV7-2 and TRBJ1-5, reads GAGVSQSPSNKVTEKGKDVELRCDPISGHTALYWYRQSLGQGLEFLIYFQGNSAPDKSGLPSDRFSAERTGGSVSTLTIQRTQQEDSAVYLCASSQLQSNQPQHFGDGTRLSIL.